This T cell receptor (beta chain) originates from a study of shared clonotypes between healthy human individuals. Regarding the study as a whole: When compared with the clonotypes that were shared by all four sorted-subset donors, the non-shared clonotypes turned out to have lower generation probabilities.

This clone appeared once. No antigen is known for it. The CDR3 consists of 15 residues. V shed 5 bases and J 3 bases; nucleotides not matched to a gene: 7. Germline V gene sequence: CDR1 SEHNR, CDR2 FQNEAQ (reference sequence). Generated by immunoSEQ multiplex PCR, the TCRdb table keeps only in-frame clones and is missing some. Altogether 2 million to 2.5 million clones are present, approximately 95% being singletons, with the ten largest covering 0.1% to 0.15%. The sequencing input was naive CD4+ T cells sorted from blood. Subset specified: CD45RA+ positively selected. This rearrangement joins TRBV7-9 to TRBJ2-3, with 8 bases fitting TRBD2. The receptor's source is a man aged 18 to 30 in good health. In nucleotides, the CDR3 is TGTGCCAGCAGCAGAGAGCGGGAGAGGACAGATACGCAGTATTTT. Protein product: CASSRERERTDTQYF.